Included here is one T cell receptor (beta chain) sequence, with context. CDR3 length equals 18 residues. The germline V gene encodes CDR1 SGHRS and CDR2 YFSETQ. V was cut by 0 bases and J by 5 bases, with 23 bases left in between. Repertoires were generated with immunoSEQ multiplex PCR, while TCRdb's copy carries only in-frame clones and drops some. The table shows around 100,000 clones, with 90% occurring only once. The data derive from a study of control samples from healthy donors and cancer patients. The TCR comes from a woman aged 18-29 years in good health. The chain is built from TRBV5-1 and TRBJ1-2, with D possibly being TRBD1 (5 bases). The sequenced material came from blood. CDR3 in amino acids: CASSLEGQGLPARYGYTF. As DNA, the CDR3 is TGCGCCAGCAGCTTGGAGGGGCAGGGTCTCCCTGCGCGATATGGCTACACCTTC.